The clone carrying this T cell receptor beta chain was seen a handful of times. Per the germline V gene, CDR1 is MDHEN and CDR2 is SYDVKM. V lost 5 bases, J lost 5 bases, and 6 bases stayed unmatched. This CDR3 is built from 15 residues. The sample comes from a study of blood T cell repertoires in COVID-19. On the study more broadly: Sample material is recorded as cDNA or gDNA derived from T cells, B-cell-depleted T cells, or PBMCs.

Clones were sequenced by immunoSEQ multiplex PCR, and TCRdb holds only the in-frame ones, with some missing. The top ten clones hold 3.5% to 4% of a sample with a few hundred thousand clones, 65% to 90% of them seen once. J is TRBJ1-4 and V is TRBV28; 9 nucleotides align to TRBD1. The sequenced sample was PBMCs or T cells enriched from blood (not recorded which). The receptor was derived from a woman aged 40 to 50 with acute COVID-19. This chain's CDR3 is CASSIGTGINEKLFF. The CDR3 region has the DNA TGTGCCAGCAGTATAGGGACAGGGATCAATGAAAAACTGTTTTTT.